There are many counts of the clone carrying this T cell receptor (beta chain). These data belong to a study of spatial heterogeneity in lung cancer. TCRdb redid the calling of the 5' RACE reads with MiXCR, one entry per CDR3 protein. The sample has tens of thousands of distinct CDR3 sequences; 7.5% are singletons. Time point specified: sample taken at primary tumor resection. The cohort: approximately 74 early-stage, untreated non-small cell lung cancer patients. The input material, whole RNA from tumor, nontumor lung or frozen PBMC, was sequenced unsorted. The V end lost 2 bases, the J end lost 2 bases, and 7 bases lay between the germline ends. Germline CDR1 is GTSNPN and CDR2 is SVGIG (reference sequence). This CDR3 region has 12 residues.

The chain carries TRBV30 and TRBJ2-7, with D perhaps matching TRBD1 (5 bases). Sample: PBMCs, taken at surgery. This sequence was found in a male donor with early-stage non-small cell lung cancer. CDR3 loop: CAWSQGTYEQYF. For the CDR3, the DNA is TGTGCCTGGAGTCAGGGAACCTACGAGCAGTACTTC.